This T cell receptor beta chain was profiled in a study of cytomegalovirus exposure and HLA in healthy donors. This PCR relied on a set of 60 Vbeta primers and 13 Jbeta primers. This table comes from immunoSEQ multiplex PCR, and its TCRdb copy is limited to in-frame clones, with some not included. The table has around 120,000 clones, more than 60% seen once. Germline V gene data show CDR1 as SNHLY and CDR2 as FYNNEI. The CDR3 runs to 15 residues. The V gene end was trimmed by 6 bases and the J gene end by 9 bases; junction bases not matched to a gene: 11. The material sequenced was PBMCs. The receptor was isolated from a woman aged 40 to 49 in good health and CMV-seronegative. The chain couples TRBV2 to TRBJ1-6; 7 bases map to TRBD1. CDR3 DNA sequence: TGTGCCAGCAGCGCAACTACAGGGGCCGGTTCACCCCTCCACTTT. This encodes CASSATTGAGSPLHF.